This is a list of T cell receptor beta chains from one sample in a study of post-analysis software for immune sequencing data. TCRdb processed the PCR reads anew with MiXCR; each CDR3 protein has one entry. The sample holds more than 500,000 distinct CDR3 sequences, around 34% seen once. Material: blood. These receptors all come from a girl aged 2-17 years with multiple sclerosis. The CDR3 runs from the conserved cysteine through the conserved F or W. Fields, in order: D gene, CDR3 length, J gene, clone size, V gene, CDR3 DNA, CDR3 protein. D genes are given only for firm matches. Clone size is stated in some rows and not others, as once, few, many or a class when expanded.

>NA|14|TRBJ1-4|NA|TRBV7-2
TGTGCCAGCAGCTTAGGAGGGGGGGATGGAAAACTGTTTTTT
CASSLGGGDGKLFF
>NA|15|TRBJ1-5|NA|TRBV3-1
TGTGTCAGCAGCCAGGACTCGCCTCGCAATCAGCCCCAGCATTTT
CVSSQDSPRNQPQHF
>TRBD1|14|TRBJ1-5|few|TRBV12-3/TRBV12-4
TGTGCCAGCAGCCGGACAGGGGATCGACAGCCCCAGCATTTT
CASSRTGDRQPQHF
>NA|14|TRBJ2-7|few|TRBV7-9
TGTGCCAGCAGCCACGAAGGGTCAGTCTACGAGCAGTACTTC
CASSHEGSVYEQYF
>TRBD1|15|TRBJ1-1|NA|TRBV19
TGTGCCAGTAGTATGAAAGGGGGCAGGAACACTGAAGCTTTCTTT
CASSMKGGRNTEAFF
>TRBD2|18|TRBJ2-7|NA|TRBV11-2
TGTGCCAGCAGCTTAGAATCGGCTAGCGGGATGAGCACAGGTACGCAGTACTTC
CASSLESASGMSTGTQYF
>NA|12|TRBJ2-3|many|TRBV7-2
TGTGCCAGCAGCTTAAATCCAGATACGCAGTATTTT
CASSLNPDTQYF
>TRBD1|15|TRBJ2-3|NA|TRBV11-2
TGTGCCAGCAGTTCTGCGGGACAGGGAGCAGATACGCAGTATTTT
CASSSAGQGADTQYF
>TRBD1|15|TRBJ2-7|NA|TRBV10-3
TGTGCCATCAGTGGGATAGACAGGGGGCCCTACGAGCAGTACTTC
CAISGIDRGPYEQYF
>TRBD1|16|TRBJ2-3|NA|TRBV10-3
TGTGCCATCAGGAAATCTCAGGGGGACCTGCCGGATACGCAGTATTTT
CAIRKSQGDLPDTQYF
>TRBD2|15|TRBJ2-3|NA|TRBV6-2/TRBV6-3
TGTGCCAGCAGTTCGCGGGGGGGCCTCACAGATACGCAGTATTTT
CASSSRGGLTDTQYF
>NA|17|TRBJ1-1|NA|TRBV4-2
TGTGCCAGCAGCCTCTTGGGGCAGGGCAGTGCAGGCACTGAAGCTTTCTTT
CASSLLGQGSAGTEAFF
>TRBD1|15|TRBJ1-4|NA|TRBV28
TGTGCCAGCAGTTTCCGGGACAGGGTTGGTGAAAAACTGTTTTTT
CASSFRDRVGEKLFF
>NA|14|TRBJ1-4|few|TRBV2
TGTGCCAGCAGGGCCGATGCAGCTAATGAAAAACTGTTTTTT
CASRADAANEKLFF
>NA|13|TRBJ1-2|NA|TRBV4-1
TGCGCCAGCAGCCAAATGGGATTAGGCGGCTACACCTTC
CASSQMGLGGYTF
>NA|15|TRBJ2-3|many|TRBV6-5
TGTGCCAGCAGTTTCCTAAGGGGTCGGGCAGATACGCAGTATTTT
CASSFLRGRADTQYF
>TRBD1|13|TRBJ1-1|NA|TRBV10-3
TGTGCCATCACACGACAGGGAGGGACTGAAGCTTTCTTT
CAITRQGGTEAFF
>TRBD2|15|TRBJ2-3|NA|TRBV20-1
TGCAGTGCCTATCTTGGCGGGGGGACCACAGATACGCAGTATTTT
CSAYLGGGTTDTQYF
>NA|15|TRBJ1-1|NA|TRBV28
TGTGCCAGCAGTTTCCCTCCGGAGGGGCGGCTTGAAGCTTTCTTT
CASSFPPEGRLEAFF
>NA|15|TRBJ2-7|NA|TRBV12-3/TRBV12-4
TGTGCCAGCAGCCCGGGATGGGACCGGTTCTACGAGCAGTACTTC
CASSPGWDRFYEQYF
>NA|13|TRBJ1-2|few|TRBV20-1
TGCAGTGCCTCCCAGCAGGTCCGCTATGGCTACACCTTC
CSASQQVRYGYTF
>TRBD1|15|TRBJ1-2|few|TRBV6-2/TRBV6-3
TGTGCCAGCAGCAGACCCGGGACAGCAAACTATGGCTACACCTTC
CASSRPGTANYGYTF
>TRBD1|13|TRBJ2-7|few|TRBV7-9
TGTGCCAGTCACGGGACAGGGTTCGACGAGCAGTACTTC
CASHGTGFDEQYF
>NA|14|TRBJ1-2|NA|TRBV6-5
TGTGCCAGCAGTCAATCGACCAGGGGTTTGGGCTACACCTTC
CASSQSTRGLGYTF
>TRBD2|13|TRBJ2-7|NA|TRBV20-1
TGCAGTGTAGGACTAGCGGGAGTCCACGAGCAGTACTTC
CSVGLAGVHEQYF
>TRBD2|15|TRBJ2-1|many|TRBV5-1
TGCGCCAGCAGCCTATCCGGGACTACCTACAATGAGCAGTTCTTC
CASSLSGTTYNEQFF
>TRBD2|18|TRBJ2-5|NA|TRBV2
TGTGCCAGCAGCGGACCTGGGGGACTACGACACGGTGGGGAGACCCAGTACTTC
CASSGPGGLRHGGETQYF
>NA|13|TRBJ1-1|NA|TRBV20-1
TGCAGTGCTAGTATTGATACGAACACTGAAGCTTTCTTT
CSASIDTNTEAFF
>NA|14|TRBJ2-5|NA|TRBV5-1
TGCGCCAGCAGCTTGTTCAGGGGTGGAGAGACCCAGTACTTC
CASSLFRGGETQYF
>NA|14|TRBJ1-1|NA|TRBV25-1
TGTGCCAGCAGAATCGAATTGGGAGCCACTGAAGCTTTCTTT
CASRIELGATEAFF
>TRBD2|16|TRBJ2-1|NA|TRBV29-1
TGCAGCGTGGCCAGGACTAGCGGGGCCGTCTACAATGAGCAGTTCTTC
CSVARTSGAVYNEQFF
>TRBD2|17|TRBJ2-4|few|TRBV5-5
TGTGCCAGCAGTACCGGGACTAGCGATCGCCTGAAAAACATTCAGTACTTC
CASSTGTSDRLKNIQYF
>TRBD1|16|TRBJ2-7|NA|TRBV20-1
TGCAGTGCCCCCTTTGGGGCGAGGGGGCGTTCTGGCGAGCAGTACTTC
CSAPFGARGRSGEQYF
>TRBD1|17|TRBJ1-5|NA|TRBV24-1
TGTGCCACCAGTGATTCTGGCCGGGACAGTAGCAATCAGCCCCAGCATTTT
CATSDSGRDSSNQPQHF
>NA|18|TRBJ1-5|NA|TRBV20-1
TGCAGTGCTAGTAGGCAGTCCGTGGGGGGTCATAGCAATCAGCCCCAGCATTTT
CSASRQSVGGHSNQPQHF
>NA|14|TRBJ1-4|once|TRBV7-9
TGTGCCAGCAGCTTAGTCCCCTCTAATGAAAAACTGTTTTTT
CASSLVPSNEKLFF
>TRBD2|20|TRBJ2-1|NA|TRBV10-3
TGTGCCATCAGTGAGTCGGGCGCGGGGGGGCCTGAATTCGCGCCAAATGAGCAGTTCTTC
CAISESGAGGPEFAPNEQFF
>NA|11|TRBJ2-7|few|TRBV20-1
TGCAGTGCTAGAGTGGGCTACGAGCAGTACTTC
CSARVGYEQYF
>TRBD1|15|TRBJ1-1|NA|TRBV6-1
TGTGCCAGCAGCGACTATGGACAGGGATTAACTGAAGCTTTCTTT
CASSDYGQGLTEAFF
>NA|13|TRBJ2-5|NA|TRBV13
TGTGCCAGCGGCCGGACAGTGGAAGAGACCCAGTACTTC
CASGRTVEETQYF